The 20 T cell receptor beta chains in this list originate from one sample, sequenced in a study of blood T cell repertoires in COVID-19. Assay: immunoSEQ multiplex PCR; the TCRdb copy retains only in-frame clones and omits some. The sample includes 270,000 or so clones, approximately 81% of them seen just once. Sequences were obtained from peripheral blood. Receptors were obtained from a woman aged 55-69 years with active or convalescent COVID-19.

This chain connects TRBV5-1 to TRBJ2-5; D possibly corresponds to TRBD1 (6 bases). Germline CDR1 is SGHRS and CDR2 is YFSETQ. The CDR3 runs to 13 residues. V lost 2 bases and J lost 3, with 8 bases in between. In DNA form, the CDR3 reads TGCGCCAGCAGCTTCAGACAGGAAGAGACCCAGTACTTC. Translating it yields CASSFRQEETQYF.

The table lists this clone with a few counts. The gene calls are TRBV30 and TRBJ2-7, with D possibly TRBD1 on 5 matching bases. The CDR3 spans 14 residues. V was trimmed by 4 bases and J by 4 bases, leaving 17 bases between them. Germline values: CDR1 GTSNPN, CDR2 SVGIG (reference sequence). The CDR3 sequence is CAWNLAGYGYEQYF. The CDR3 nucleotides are TGTGCCTGGAACTTGGCAGGGTACGGGTACGAGCAGTACTTC.

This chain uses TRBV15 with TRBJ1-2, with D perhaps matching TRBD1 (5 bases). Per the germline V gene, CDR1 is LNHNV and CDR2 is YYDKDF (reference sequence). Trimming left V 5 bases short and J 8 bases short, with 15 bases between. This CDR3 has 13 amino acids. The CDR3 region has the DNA TGTGCCACCAGCCCATCGGGGGTCGGCGGCTACACCTTC. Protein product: CATSPSGVGGYTF. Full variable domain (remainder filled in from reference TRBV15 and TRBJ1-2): DAMVIQNPRYQVTQFGKPVTLSCSQTLNHNVMYWYQQKSSQAPKLLFHYYDKDFNNEADTPDNFQSRRPNTSFCFLDIRSPGLGDTAMYLCATSPSGVGGYTFGSGTRLTVV.

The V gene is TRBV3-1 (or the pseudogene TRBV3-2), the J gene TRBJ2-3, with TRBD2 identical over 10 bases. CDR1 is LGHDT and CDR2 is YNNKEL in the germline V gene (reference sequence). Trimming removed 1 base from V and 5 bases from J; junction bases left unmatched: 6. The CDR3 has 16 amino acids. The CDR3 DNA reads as TGTGCCAGCAGCCAAGGTCTAGCGGGGGCCCAAGATACGCAGTATTTT. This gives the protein CASSQGLAGAQDTQYF.

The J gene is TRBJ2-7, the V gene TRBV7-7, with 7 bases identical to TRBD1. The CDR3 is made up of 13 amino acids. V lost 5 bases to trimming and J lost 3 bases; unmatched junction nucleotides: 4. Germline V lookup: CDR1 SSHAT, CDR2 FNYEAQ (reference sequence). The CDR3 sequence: CASSPGQNYEQYF. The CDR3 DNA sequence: TGTGCCAGCAGCCCGGGACAGAACTACGAGCAGTACTTC.

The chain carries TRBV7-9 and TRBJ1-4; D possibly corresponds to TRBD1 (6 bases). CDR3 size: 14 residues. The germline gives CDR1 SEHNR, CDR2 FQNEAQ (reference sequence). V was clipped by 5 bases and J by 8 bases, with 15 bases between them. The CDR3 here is CASSRRTVTEKLFF. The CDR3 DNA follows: TGTGCCAGCAGCCGTCGGACAGTCACCGAAAAACTGTTTTTT.

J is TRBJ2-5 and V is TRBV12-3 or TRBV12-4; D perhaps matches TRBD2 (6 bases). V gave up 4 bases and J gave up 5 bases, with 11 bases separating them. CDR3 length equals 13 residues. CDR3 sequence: CASSSGGYETQYF. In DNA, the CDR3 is TGTGCCAGCAGTTCCGGGGGTTACGAGACCCAGTACTTC.

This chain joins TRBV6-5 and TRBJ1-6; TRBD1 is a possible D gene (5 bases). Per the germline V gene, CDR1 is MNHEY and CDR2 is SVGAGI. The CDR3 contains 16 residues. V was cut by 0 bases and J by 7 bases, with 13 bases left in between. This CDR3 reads CASSYSRAGRNSPLHF. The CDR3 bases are TGTGCCAGCAGTTACTCGAGGGCGGGGCGAAATTCACCCCTCCACTTT.

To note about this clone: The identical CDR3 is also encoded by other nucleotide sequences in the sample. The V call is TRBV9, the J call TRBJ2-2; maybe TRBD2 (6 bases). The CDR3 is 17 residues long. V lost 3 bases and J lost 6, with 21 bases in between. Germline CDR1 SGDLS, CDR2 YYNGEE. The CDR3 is CASSAFGGVGIPGELFF. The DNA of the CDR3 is TGTGCCAGCAGCGCATTCGGAGGGGTGGGCATCCCCGGGGAGCTGTTTTTT.

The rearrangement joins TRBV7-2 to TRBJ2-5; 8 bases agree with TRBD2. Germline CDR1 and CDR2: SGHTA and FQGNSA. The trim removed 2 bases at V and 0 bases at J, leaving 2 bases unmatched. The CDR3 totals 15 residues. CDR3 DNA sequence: TGTGCCAGCAGCTTACCTAGCGGGCACCAAGAGACCCAGTACTTC. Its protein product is CASSLPSGHQETQYF.

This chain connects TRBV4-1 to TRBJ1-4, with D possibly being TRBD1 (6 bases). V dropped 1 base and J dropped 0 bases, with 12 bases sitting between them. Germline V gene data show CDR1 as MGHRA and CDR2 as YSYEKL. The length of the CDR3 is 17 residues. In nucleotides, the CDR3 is TGCGCCAGCAGCCAAGTTAGGGGGACCGCAACTAATGAAAAACTGTTTTTT. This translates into CASSQVRGTATNEKLFF.

The CDR3: CASSLLRTSEAFF. In DNA form, the CDR3 reads TGTGCCAGCAGTTTGCTCCGAACTTCCGAAGCTTTCTTT. This chain uses TRBV12-3 or TRBV12-4 with TRBJ1-1; D call uncertain. The CDR3 covers 13 residues. V lost 3 bases, J lost 8 bases, and 13 bases lay in between.

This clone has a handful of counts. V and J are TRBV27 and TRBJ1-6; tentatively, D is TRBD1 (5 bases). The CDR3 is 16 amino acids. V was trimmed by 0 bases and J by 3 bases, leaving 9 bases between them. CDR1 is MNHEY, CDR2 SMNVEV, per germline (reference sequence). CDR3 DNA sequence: TGTGCCAGCAGTTTATCGGGGCAGAGCTATAATTCACCCCTCCACTTT. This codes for CASSLSGQSYNSPLHF.

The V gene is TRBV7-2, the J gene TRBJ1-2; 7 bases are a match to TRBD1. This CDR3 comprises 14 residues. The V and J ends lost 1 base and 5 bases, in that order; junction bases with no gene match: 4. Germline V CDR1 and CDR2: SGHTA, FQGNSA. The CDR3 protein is CASSLGTGPYGYTF. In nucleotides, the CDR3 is TGTGCCAGCAGCTTAGGGACAGGACCATATGGCTACACCTTC.

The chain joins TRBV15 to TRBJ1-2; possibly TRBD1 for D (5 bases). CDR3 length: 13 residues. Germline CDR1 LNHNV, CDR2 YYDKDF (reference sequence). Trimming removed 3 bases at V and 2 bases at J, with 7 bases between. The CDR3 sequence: CATSRDTNYGYTF. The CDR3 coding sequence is TGTGCCACCAGCAGGGACACCAACTATGGCTACACCTTC.

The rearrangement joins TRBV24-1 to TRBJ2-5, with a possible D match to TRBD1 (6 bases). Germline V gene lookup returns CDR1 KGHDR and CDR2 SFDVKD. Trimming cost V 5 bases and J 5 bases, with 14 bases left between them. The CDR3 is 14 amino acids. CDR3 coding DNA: TGTGCCACCAGTGTTCAGGGGATGGTGGAGACCCAGTACTTC. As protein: CATSVQGMVETQYF.

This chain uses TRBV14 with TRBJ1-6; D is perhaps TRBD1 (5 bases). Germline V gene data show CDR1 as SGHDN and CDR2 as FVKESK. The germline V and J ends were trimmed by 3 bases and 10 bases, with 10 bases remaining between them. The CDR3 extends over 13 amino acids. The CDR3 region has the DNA TGTGCCAGCAGCCAGGGGGGGGTCTCACCCCTCCACTTT. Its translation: CASSQGGVSPLHF. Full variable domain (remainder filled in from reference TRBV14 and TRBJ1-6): EAGVTQFPSHSVIEKGQTVTLRCDPISGHDNLYWYRRVMGKEIKFLLHFVKESKQDESGMPNNRFLAERTGGTYSTLKVQPAELEDSGVYFCASSQGGVSPLHFGNGTRLTVT.

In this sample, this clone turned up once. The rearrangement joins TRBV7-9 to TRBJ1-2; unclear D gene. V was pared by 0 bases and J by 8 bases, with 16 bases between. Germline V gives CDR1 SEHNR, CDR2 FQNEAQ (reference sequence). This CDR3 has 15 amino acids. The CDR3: CASSLASGERYGYTF. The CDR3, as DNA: TGTGCCAGCAGCTTAGCAAGCGGGGAAAGGTACGGCTACACCTTC.

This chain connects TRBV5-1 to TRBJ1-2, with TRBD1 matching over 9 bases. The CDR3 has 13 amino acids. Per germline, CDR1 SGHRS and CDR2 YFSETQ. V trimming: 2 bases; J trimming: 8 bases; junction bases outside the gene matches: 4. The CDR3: CASSLTGGEGYTF. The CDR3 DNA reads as TGCGCCAGCAGCTTAACAGGGGGCGAGGGCTACACCTTC. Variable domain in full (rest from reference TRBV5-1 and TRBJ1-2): KAGVTQTPRYLIKTRGQQVTLSCSPISGHRSVSWYQQTPGQGLQFLFEYFSETQRNKGNFPGRFSGRQFSNSRSEMNVSTLELGDSALYLCASSLTGGEGYTFGSGTRLTVV.

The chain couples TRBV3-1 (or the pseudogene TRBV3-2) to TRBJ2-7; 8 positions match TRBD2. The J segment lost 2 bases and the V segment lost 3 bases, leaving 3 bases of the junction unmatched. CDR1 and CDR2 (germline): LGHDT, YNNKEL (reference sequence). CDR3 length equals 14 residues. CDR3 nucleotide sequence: TGTGCCAGCAGCCAGGAGCGGGGGCCCTACGAGCAGTACTTC. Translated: CASSQERGPYEQYF.